This TCR beta chain was recorded in a study of shared clonotypes between healthy human individuals. Produced via immunoSEQ multiplex PCR; TCRdb's table is partial and in-frame only. Of hundreds of thousands of clones in the sample, under 80% are singletons; the top ten hold under 2%. The CD4+ fraction was divided into a CD45RA+ naive subset and a CD45RA-negative memory subset. J was trimmed by 4 bases and V by 5 bases; bases with no gene match: 10. The CDR3 is 15 residues long. Germline CDR1 reads MDHEN; CDR2 reads SYDVKM. This sequence originates from a woman aged 25 to 39 in good health. Sequencing was performed on memory CD4+ T cells sorted from blood. Subset noted: CD45RA-negative fraction. The chain joins TRBV28 to TRBJ1-2; TRBD1 matches at 7 bases. Here the CDR3 reads CASSPATGRLYGYTF. The CDR3 nucleotides are TGTGCCAGCAGTCCGGCGACAGGGAGGCTCTATGGCTACACCTTC.